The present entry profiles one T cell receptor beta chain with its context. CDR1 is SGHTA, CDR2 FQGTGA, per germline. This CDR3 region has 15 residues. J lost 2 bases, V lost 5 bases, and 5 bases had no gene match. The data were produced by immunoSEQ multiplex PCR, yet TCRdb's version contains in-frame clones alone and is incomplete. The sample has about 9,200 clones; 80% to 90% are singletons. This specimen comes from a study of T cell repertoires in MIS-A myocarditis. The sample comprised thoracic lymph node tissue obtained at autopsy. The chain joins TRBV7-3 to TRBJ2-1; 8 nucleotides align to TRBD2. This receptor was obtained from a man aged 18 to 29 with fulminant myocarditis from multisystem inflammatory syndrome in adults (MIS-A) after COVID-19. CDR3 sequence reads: CASSPLAGAYNEQFF. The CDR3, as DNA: TGTGCCAGCAGCCCCCTAGCGGGCGCCTACAATGAGCAGTTCTTC.